This is a list of T cell receptor beta chains from one sample in a study of OX40 agonist ivuxolimab in advanced cancers. Produced via immunoSEQ multiplex PCR; TCRdb's table is partial and in-frame only. Counted here are tens of thousands of clones, 80% to 90% occurring once; the ten biggest clones make up about 3.8%. Sequencing used CD4+ or CD8+ T cells sorted from blood, obtained in a trial of the OX40 agonist ivuxolimab. These receptors originate from an adult with an advanced solid tumor such as melanoma, head and neck, liver or kidney cancer. The CDR3 runs from the conserved cysteine through the conserved F or W. D genes are given only for firm matches. Rows give clone size only sometimes, using once, few, many, or a class for an expanded clone.

D gene: TRBD2; V gene: TRBV7-2; J gene: TRBJ2-1; clone size: .; CDR3 protein: CASSLFGSGAYNEQFF; CDR3 DNA: TGTGCCAGCAGCTTATTCGGTAGCGGGGCCTACAATGAGCAGTTCTTC
D gene: TRBD2; V gene: TRBV28; J gene: TRBJ2-7; clone size: .; CDR3 protein: CASTFTSGGSYEQYF; CDR3 DNA: TGTGCCAGCACCTTTACTAGCGGGGGCTCCTACGAGCAGTACTTC
D gene: .; V gene: TRBV14; J gene: TRBJ2-1; clone size: .; CDR3 protein: CASSHISPRGFQFF; CDR3 DNA: TGTGCCAGCAGCCATATTTCCCCGAGGGGCTTCCAGTTCTTC
D gene: TRBD2; V gene: TRBV28; J gene: TRBJ2-6; clone size: .; CDR3 protein: CASSPARAGGSGANVLTF; CDR3 DNA: TGTGCCAGCAGTCCGGCTCGGGCGGGAGGTTCTGGGGCCAACGTCCTGACTTTC
D gene: TRBD1; V gene: TRBV5-4; J gene: TRBJ1-4; clone size: .; CDR3 protein: CASSARGDSYEKLFF; CDR3 DNA: TGTGCCAGCAGCGCTCGCGGGGACAGCTATGAAAAACTGTTTTTT
D gene: TRBD1; V gene: TRBV10-3; J gene: TRBJ2-7; clone size: .; CDR3 protein: CAIRTGGTTYEQYF; CDR3 DNA: TGTGCCATCAGAACAGGGGGCACGACCTACGAGCAGTACTTC
D gene: TRBD1; V gene: TRBV2; J gene: TRBJ1-1; clone size: .; CDR3 protein: CASSPGTGGTEAFF; CDR3 DNA: TGTGCCAGCAGCCCTGGGACAGGGGGCACTGAAGCTTTCTTT
D gene: .; V gene: TRBV2; J gene: TRBJ2-3; clone size: .; CDR3 protein: CASSILYSSTDTQYF; CDR3 DNA: TGTGCCAGCAGTATCCTATACTCTAGCACAGATACGCAGTATTTT
D gene: TRBD1; V gene: TRBV6-5; J gene: TRBJ2-7; clone size: once; CDR3 protein: CASSYPDRGLRNEQYF; CDR3 DNA: TGTGCCAGCAGTTACCCGGACAGGGGGTTGCGGAACGAGCAGTACTTC
D gene: .; V gene: TRBV12-2; J gene: TRBJ2-1; clone size: .; CDR3 protein: CASLERALQRGNYNEQFF; CDR3 DNA: TGTGCAAGTCTCGAAAGAGCGTTGCAGCGGGGGAATTACAATGAGCAGTTCTTC
D gene: TRBD2; V gene: TRBV4-2; J gene: TRBJ2-7; clone size: many; CDR3 protein: CASSLTDSGGYEQYF; CDR3 DNA: TGTGCCAGCAGCCTAACTGATAGCGGGGGCTACGAGCAGTACTTC
D gene: TRBD1; V gene: TRBV5-1; J gene: TRBJ1-6; clone size: .; CDR3 protein: CASSWGAGGSPLHF; CDR3 DNA: TGCGCCAGCAGCTGGGGTGCAGGGGGTTCACCCCTCCACTTT
D gene: .; V gene: TRBV30; J gene: TRBJ1-6; clone size: .; CDR3 protein: CAWSEFGPLHF; CDR3 DNA: TGTGCCTGGAGTGAATTCGGGCCCCTCCACTTT
D gene: .; V gene: TRBV5-1; J gene: TRBJ2-5; clone size: .; CDR3 protein: CASSPGVAETQYF; CDR3 DNA: TGCGCCAGCAGCCCGGGGGTAGCCGAGACCCAGTACTTC